The 25 T cell receptor beta chains given below trace back to one sample, sequenced in a study of CD8 T cells in ankylosing spondylitis. Study outcomes and limitations: Typical of ankylosing spondylitis blood, it appeared, was a TCR beta motif of under 10 highly homologous variants.

TCRdb called the 5' RACE reads again in MiXCR, with one record for every CDR3 protein. Here the sample spans hundreds of thousands of distinct CDR3 sequences, about 11% being singletons. Their target antigens are unknown. The sample consisted of blood, either unsorted or a sorted T cell fraction (not recorded which). The receptors were gathered from a male donor with ankylosing spondylitis.

This clonotype occurred once. The J gene is TRBJ2-7, the V gene TRBV21-1. TRBV21-1 is listed as a pseudogene. The CDR3 spans 11 residues. CDR3 sequence (DNA): TGTGCCAGCAGCAAAGAATACGAGCAGTACTTC. It codes for CASSKEYEQYF.

The CDR3 region is CSVVGVQETQYF. The CDR3 nucleotides read TGCAGCGTTGTGGGAGTTCAAGAGACCCAGTACTTC. The chain couples TRBV29-1 to TRBJ2-5; tentative D call: TRBD2 (5 bases). From germline, CDR1 is SQVTM and CDR2 ANQGSEA. Trimming left V 4 bases short and J 2 bases short, with 8 bases between. The CDR3 length is 12 residues.

The chain joins TRBV29-1 to TRBJ2-5; TRBD2 agrees at 8 bases. This CDR3 region has 13 residues. CDR1 is SQVTM, CDR2 ANQGSEA, per germline. J gave up 5 bases and V 6 bases, and 8 bases lay outside the gene matches. CDR3 sequence reads: CSVDGGAEETQYF. CDR3 sequence (DNA): TGCAGCGTGGACGGGGGGGCGGAGGAGACCCAGTACTTC.

V is TRBV5-1 and J is TRBJ2-7; D is unclear. The CDR3 consists of 14 residues. The V and J ends lost 4 bases and 3 bases respectively, with 14 bases between them. Germline V gives CDR1 SGHRS, CDR2 YFSETQ. DNA of the CDR3: TGCGCCAGCAGCCCTTCCACAGTTCTCTACGAGCAGTACTTC. Its protein is CASSPSTVLYEQYF.

The V and J genes are TRBV7-9 and TRBJ2-3; no reliable D call. The CDR3 length is 15 residues. Germline-derived CDR1 and CDR2 are SEHNR and FQNEAQ (reference sequence). V was trimmed by 6 bases and J by 0 bases, leaving 13 bases between them. For the CDR3, the DNA is TGTGCCAGCAGATCTATAGGGTGGAGCACAGATACGCAGTATTTT. As protein: CASRSIGWSTDTQYF.

The chain couples TRBV11-3 to TRBJ2-2; D perhaps matches TRBD1 (5 bases). V was cut by 5 bases and J by 6 bases, with 16 bases left in between. There are 15 residues in the CDR3. From germline, CDR1 is SGHNT and CDR2 YENEEA. The CDR3 nucleotides are TGTGCCAGCAGCCTAGGGGCCCGGGTCCCCGGGGAGCTGTTTTTT. It specifies CASSLGARVPGELFF.

This chain connects TRBV5-1 to TRBJ2-3; weak D call: TRBD2 (5 bases). V was pared by 0 bases and J by 4 bases, with 9 bases between. Germline CDR1 reads SGHRS; CDR2 reads YFSETQ. The CDR3 is 14 amino acids. This CDR3 reads CASSLGEWADTQYF. The DNA for the CDR3 is TGCGCCAGCAGCTTGGGGGAGTGGGCAGATACGCAGTATTTT.

CDR3 nucleotide sequence: TGCAGTGCTAGAGAGAGGGGTTCTGGGGCCAACGTCCTGACTTTC. Translating it yields CSARERGSGANVLTF. The chain recombines TRBV20-1 with TRBJ2-6, with D perhaps TRBD1 or TRBD2 (5 bases each). The CDR3 length is 15 residues. From germline, CDR1 is DFQATT and CDR2 SNEGSKA (reference sequence). V was shortened by 0 bases and J by 1 base, with 7 bases between the two germline ends.

The chain couples TRBV10-3 to TRBJ1-2; D is uncertain. CDR1 and CDR2 (germline): ENHRY, SYGVKD. V was shortened by 8 bases and J by 2 bases, with 15 bases between the two germline ends. The CDR3 is 14 amino acids. The CDR3: CAIAGVYSNYGYTF. CDR3 bases: TGTGCCATCGCCGGGGTCTATTCCAACTATGGCTACACCTTC.

This clonotype was recorded at least ten times. DNA of the CDR3: TGTGCCGCAGGGGCAAATGAAAAACTGTTTTTT. Translated: CAAGANEKLFF. The rearrangement joins TRBV25-1 to TRBJ1-4, with D maybe TRBD1 (6 bases). V was shortened by 11 bases and J by 5 bases, with 9 bases between the two germline ends. The CDR3 has 11 amino acids. Germline V CDR1 and CDR2: MGHDK, SYGVNS. The whole variable domain, filled in from reference TRBV25-1 and TRBJ1-4, reads EADIYQTPRYLVIGTGKKITLECSQTMGHDKMYWYQQDPGMELHLIHYSYGVNSTEKGDLSSESTVSRIRTEHFPLTLESARPSHTSQYLCAAGANEKLFFGSGTQLSVL.

This clonotype was observed a few times. This chain links TRBV18 with TRBJ1-1; D is unresolved. V shed 3 bases and J shed 1 base, with 9 bases lying between them. Germline V lookup: CDR1 KGHSH, CDR2 LQKENI. CDR3 length: 14 amino acids. The CDR3 DNA follows: TGTGCCAGCTCACCCGCGGACGGGAACACTGAAGCTTTCTTT. This translates into CASSPADGNTEAFF.

This clonotype has a count of ten or more. The chain carries TRBV20-1 and TRBJ2-4, with TRBD1 identical over 7 bases. V shed 5 bases and J 13 bases; nucleotides not matched to a gene: 8. The CDR3 covers 11 residues. Looked up from germline, CDR1 is DFQATT and CDR2 is SNEGSKA (reference sequence). This chain's CDR3 is CSARSRDSQYF. DNA of the CDR3: TGCAGTGCTCGGAGCCGGGACAGCCAGTACTTC.

This clonotype was picked up a small number of times. The rearrangement links TRBV7-2 to TRBJ1-6; D is ambiguous. CDR3 length: 15 residues. Germline loops: CDR1 SGHTA, CDR2 FQGNSA. V lost 1 base and J 5 bases, leaving 9 bases between the germline ends. As DNA, the CDR3 is TGTGCCAGCAGCTTAGTGCCAAGCAATAATTCACCCCTCCACTTT. It specifies CASSLVPSNNSPLHF.

The chain recombines TRBV18 with TRBJ2-7; D not certain. This CDR3 is 13 amino acids long. Germline loops: CDR1 KGHSH, CDR2 LQKENI. Trimming left V 2 bases short and J 5 bases short, with 10 bases between. As DNA, the CDR3 is TGTGCCAGCTCACCATCCTCGATCAACGAGCAGTACTTC. It is translated as CASSPSSINEQYF.

This clonotype came up many times. V is TRBV4-3 and J is TRBJ2-1; D perhaps matches TRBD2 (7 bases). V lost 0 bases and J 8 bases, leaving 17 bases between the germline ends. Germline CDR1 reads LGHNA; CDR2 reads YSLEER. The CDR3 totals 16 residues. CDR3 protein: CASSQDQGREGDEQFF. In nucleotides, the CDR3 is TGCGCCAGCAGCCAAGATCAGGGCAGGGAGGGGGATGAGCAGTTCTTC.

V and J are TRBV15 and TRBJ2-5, with 8 bases identical to TRBD1. Per germline, CDR1 LNHNV and CDR2 YYDKDF (reference sequence). The CDR3 runs to 13 residues. J was trimmed by 3 bases and V by 5 bases; bases with no gene match: 2. The CDR3 coding sequence is TGTGCCACCAGCCCACAGGGGGAAGAGACCCAGTACTTC. Protein product: CATSPQGEETQYF.

The rearrangement uses TRBV20-1 and TRBJ2-2, with D possibly TRBD2 on 5 matching bases. The CDR3 has 18 amino acids. The germline V and J ends were trimmed by 0 bases and 7 bases, with 24 bases remaining between them. CDR1 and CDR2 from the germline V gene are DFQATT and SNEGSKA (reference sequence). The CDR3 loop reads CSARDLETTGRNDGELFF. The DNA of the CDR3 is TGCAGTGCTAGAGATTTAGAGACTACCGGACGGAATGACGGGGAGCTGTTTTTT.

This clonotype was observed at least ten times. At one end, the junction sequence differs from germline, possibly due to a read error. The chain combines TRBV5-1 with TRBJ1-2; D might be TRBD1 (5 bases). The CDR3 extends over 13 amino acids. Germline V gene sequence: CDR1 SGHRS, CDR2 YFSETQ. The CDR3 DNA sequence: TGTGCCAGCAGCTTCCAGGGTGACTATGGCTACACCTTC. Its translation is CASSFQGDYGYTF.

V and J are TRBV4-3 and TRBJ2-2, with 10 bases matching TRBD1. Germline V gene lookup returns CDR1 LGHNA and CDR2 YSLEER. The CDR3 is 18 residues long. V trimming: 1 base; J trimming: 5 bases; junction bases outside the gene matches: 10. CDR3 in amino acids: CASSQAPHRTGGTGELFF. DNA of the CDR3: TGCGCCAGCAGCCAAGCCCCCCACCGGACAGGGGGGACCGGGGAGCTGTTTTTT.

This CDR3 is CASSFRQGLDTQYF. The CDR3 DNA reads TGCGCCAGCAGCTTCAGACAGGGTTTAGATACGCAGTATTTT. The chain has TRBV5-1 and TRBJ2-3; 7 bases are a match to TRBD1. V trimming: 2 bases; J trimming: 5 bases; junction bases outside the gene matches: 5. This CDR3 comprises 14 residues. The germline gives CDR1 SGHRS, CDR2 YFSETQ.

This clonotype has at least ten counts. Germline is not matched at one junction end, which may reflect a read error. This chain uses TRBV5-1 with TRBJ2-7; D not resolved. This CDR3 contains 12 residues. CDR1 and CDR2 (germline): SGHRS, YFSETQ. CDR3 in amino acids: CASSLDRYEQYF. The CDR3 DNA reads TGTGCCAGCAGCTTGGATAGATACGAGCAGTACTTC.

This clonotype was seen only a few times. The chain joins TRBV5-1 to TRBJ2-5, with D uncertain. The V end lost 4 bases, the J end lost 2 bases, and 12 bases lay between the germline ends. Per the germline V gene, CDR1 is SGHRS and CDR2 is YFSETQ. CDR3 length: 14 amino acids. The CDR3 DNA sequence: TGCGCCAGCAGCACGTCCCCAGGACAAGAGACCCAGTACTTC. Amino acids: CASSTSPGQETQYF.

This clonotype was seen repeatedly, ten times or more. V gene TRBV6-2 or TRBV6-3 combines with J gene TRBJ2-2; 11 nucleotides align to TRBD2. The length of the CDR3 is 20 residues. V gave up 0 bases and J gave up 0 bases; unmatched junction bases: 9. Germline V gene sequence: CDR1 MNHEY, CDR2 SVGEGT. CDR3 nucleotides: TGTGCCAGCAGTTACTCGATACTAGCGGGGGACCTACCGAACACCGGGGAGCTGTTTTTT. It translates to CASSYSILAGDLPNTGELFF.

The chain recombines TRBV28 with TRBJ2-2; possible D gene TRBD2, 5 bases. Trimming took 5 bases from V and 6 from J, leaving 16 bases between them. The germline gives CDR1 MDHEN, CDR2 SYDVKM. The CDR3 has 15 residues. In DNA, the CDR3 is TGTGCCAGCAGTAGCAGAGCTACTAGATCCGGGGAGCTGTTTTTT. Its protein product is CASSSRATRSGELFF.

The genes are TRBV7-3 and TRBJ2-3; TRBD2 matches 12 bases. The trim removed 6 bases at V and 1 base at J, leaving 11 bases unmatched. The CDR3 runs to 18 residues. The germline CDR1 and CDR2 sequences are SGHTA and FQGTGA. CDR3 nucleotides: TGTGCCAGCAGTTCCGGGACTAGCGGGTTCAGCGGCACAGATACGCAGTATTTT. It translates to CASSSGTSGFSGTDTQYF.